This T cell receptor beta chain came from a study of blood T cell repertoires in COVID-19. Study-level information: Acute and convalescent COVID-19 specimens originated in the United States, Italy and Spain. PBMCs, B-cell-depleted T cells, or T cells provided the cDNA or gDNA that made up the material.

Original processing methods: Reference gene primer amplification in the assay estimated nucleated cell counts. Sequencing was performed with immunoSEQ multiplex PCR; in TCRdb, only in-frame clones are kept and a portion is missing. V, J and clone size are those of that table, while D and trimming were read from the DNA. The sample holds some 97,000 clones, roughly 92% seen once. CDR1 is KGHDR and CDR2 is SFDVKD in the germline V gene. V shed 6 bases and J shed 7 bases, with 12 bases lying between them. The CDR3 spans 13 residues. The sample comprised peripheral blood. The source is a man between 65 and 85 years old with acute or convalescent COVID-19. The rearrangement links TRBV24-1 to TRBJ1-5, with D possibly being TRBD1 (6 bases). Here the CDR3 DNA reads TGTGCCACCAGTAAGACAGGCGGGCAGCCCCAGCATTTT. Translating gives CATSKTGGQPQHF.